The clone carrying this T cell receptor (beta chain) occurred many times. What it recognizes is unknown. Germline V gene data show CDR1 as SGHAT and CDR2 as FQNNGV. After removal of 6 bases from V and 9 bases from J, the junction contained 5 bases not matched to a gene. CDR3 size: 12 residues. These data originate in a study of T cell repertoires in cytomegalovirus infection. Study results and limitations: The study found HLA-C-restricted CMV-specific TCR beta clonotypes dominating the ex vivo response. Summed frequency of public TCR beta families distinguished CMV carriers with the relevant HLA.

MiXCR, applied by TCRdb to the reads, yields one record per CDR3 protein. The table has some 70,000 distinct CDR3 sequences, 20% to 25% seen once. Sequencing used PBMCs, sequenced either directly or after in vitro stimulation (not recorded which). This rearrangement joins TRBV11-2 to TRBJ2-1; TRBD2 matches 7 bases. The receptor's source is a human donor in good health (CMV status not recorded). Some clones in this sample may be carry-over from other donors' samples. The CDR3 sequence is CASRSSGSEQFF. The CDR3 nucleotides are TGTGCCAGCAGGTCTAGCGGAAGTGAGCAGTTCTTC.